The clone carrying this TCR beta chain was seen many times. Its antigen is undetermined. According to the study, TCR beta libraries were built with iRepertoire HTBI primers and CDR3-region Arm-PCR. TCRdb analysed the multiplex PCR reads with MiXCR anew, one entry per CDR3 protein. The profile shows roughly 560,000 distinct CDR3 sequences, about 16% of them singletons. This sample is part of a study of regulatory T cells in long-lasting Graves disease. At the level of the study: Antithyroid drug intake by newly diagnosed Graves' patients had lasted under 3 months.

Sample time point: newly diagnosed GD, antithyroid drugs for less than 3 months. RNA isolated from PBMCs was used to make the TCR library. The germline gives CDR1 SEHNR, CDR2 FQNEAQ (reference sequence). The CDR3 loop spans 17 amino acids. Trimming pared 1 base from V and 5 bases from J, leaving 20 bases between. General study points: Newly diagnosed Graves' patients exceeded persistent ones in TCR diversity. Gene preferences differed: TRBV28, TRBJ1-2, TRBJ2-5 in persistent cases.

These same records also appear under a second study, on T cells in Graves' hyperthyroidism and ophthalmopathy. From that study: Stable hyperthyroidism and ophthalmopathy were separated using 13 V-J signatures.

The chain carries TRBV7-9 and TRBJ2-5; D is unclear. The source was peripheral blood mononuclear cells (PBMCs), collected at new diagnosis, from a patient treated with antithyroid drugs. The receptor comes from a middle-aged woman with Graves disease. CDR3 region: CASSLGKQARVRETQYF. As DNA, the CDR3 is TGTGCCAGCAGCTTAGGAAAGCAGGCCCGGGTGAGGGAGACCCAGTACTTC.